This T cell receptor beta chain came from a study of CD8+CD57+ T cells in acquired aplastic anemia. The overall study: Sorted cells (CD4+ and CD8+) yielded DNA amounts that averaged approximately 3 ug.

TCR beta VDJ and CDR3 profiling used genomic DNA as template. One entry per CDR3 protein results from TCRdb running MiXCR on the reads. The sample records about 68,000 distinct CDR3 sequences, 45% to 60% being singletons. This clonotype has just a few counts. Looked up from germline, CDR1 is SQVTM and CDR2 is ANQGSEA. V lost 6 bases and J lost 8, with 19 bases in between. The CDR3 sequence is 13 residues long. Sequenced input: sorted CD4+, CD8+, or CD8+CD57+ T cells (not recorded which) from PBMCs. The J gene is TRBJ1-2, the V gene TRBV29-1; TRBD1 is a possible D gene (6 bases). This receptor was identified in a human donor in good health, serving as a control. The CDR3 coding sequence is TGCAGCGTCGAACAGGGCTACCGCTCCGGCTACACCTTC. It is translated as CSVEQGYRSGYTF.